This T cell receptor (beta chain) comes out of a study of blood T cell repertoires in COVID-19 (dated by TCRdb to 2020 to 2022). Looking at the study overall: Samples covering the acute and convalescent phases of COVID-19 were provided by collaborators in the United States, Italy and Spain. Where available, HLA class I and class II types were obtained from metadata supplied by the sample provider rather than from assay-based typing. The material from the prospective study consisted of cDNA or gDNA derived from T cells, B-cell-depleted T cells, or PBMCs. The repertoires were released in a freely available public database meant as a resource for research on the immune response to SARS-CoV-2. A de-identified subject ID, COVID-19 status, age in years and sex were almost always included in the sample metadata. The dataset comprised deeply sampled blood TCRbeta repertoires from subjects exposed to, actively infected with, or recovered from COVID-19. The samples were drawn from two sources: the first 160 participants of the ongoing ImmuneRACE study, and fewer than 1,500 subjects contributed by 6 global collaborators. What the work shows at the level of the full study, not this receptor alone: The amount of clinical and demographic metadata varied by source and participant and was provided uncurated.

As concerns this clone: Which antigen it targets is not known. Base qualities were left out, and no much larger clone turns up one base away.

Collaborating institutions collected whole blood in K2EDTA tubes following their own protocols. Collaborator samples were shipped for TCRbeta analysis as frozen whole blood, isolated PBMCs, or DNA extracted from either sample type. TCRbeta CDR3 regions were amplified from genomic DNA using the immunoSEQ Assay, a bias-controlled multiplex PCR. The source study handled its data this way. Within the assay, amplification of reference gene primers was used to estimate how many nucleated cells each sample contained. To quantify the absolute abundance of each unique TCRbeta CDR3 rearrangement, sequence reads were collapsed and filtered. For each sample, productive Simpson clonality was calculated by taking the square root of Simpson's diversity index across productive rearrangements. TCRdb's version of the immuneACCESS table is confined to in-frame rearrangements and falls short of the full clone set. An unresolved V gene accounts for under half of the shortfall where checked; the remainder is of unknown origin. Clonal size and the V and J genes are those of that table, whereas D and trimming came from the DNA. The sample table contains approximately 130,000 clones; only one count was recorded for around 78% of them. Under 14% of the sample goes to the ten largest clones.

V was cut back by 7 bases and J by 0 bases, leaving a gap of 14 bases between them. According to the germline V gene, CDR1 reads SQVTM and CDR2 reads ANQGSEA. Inclusive of the bounding cysteine and phenylalanine, the CDR3 is 14 residues long. This entry keeps only the CDR3 DNA: 42 bases, framed from base 1. The sequencing input was peripheral blood. This clonotype was sampled from a human donor in a cohort sampled during active COVID-19. The sequence links TRBV29-1 to TRBJ2-3; the D gene lacks a confident call. The CDR3: CSASKSRSTDTQYF. The DNA reads as follows: TGCAGCGCCTCTAAAAGTAGAAGCACAGATACGCAGTATTTT.